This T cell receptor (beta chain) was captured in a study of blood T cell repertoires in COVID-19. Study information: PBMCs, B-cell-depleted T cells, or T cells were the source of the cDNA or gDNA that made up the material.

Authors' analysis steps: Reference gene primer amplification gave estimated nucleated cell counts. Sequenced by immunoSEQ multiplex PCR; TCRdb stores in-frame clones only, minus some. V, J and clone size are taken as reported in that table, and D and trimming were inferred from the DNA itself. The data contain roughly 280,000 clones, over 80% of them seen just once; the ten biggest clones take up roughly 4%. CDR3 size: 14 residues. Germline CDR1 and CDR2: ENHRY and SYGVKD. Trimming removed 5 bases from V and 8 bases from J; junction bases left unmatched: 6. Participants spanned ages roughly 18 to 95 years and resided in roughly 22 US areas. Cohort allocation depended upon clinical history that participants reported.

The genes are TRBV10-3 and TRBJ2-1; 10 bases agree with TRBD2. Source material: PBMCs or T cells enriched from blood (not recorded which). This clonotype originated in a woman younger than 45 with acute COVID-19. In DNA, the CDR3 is TGTGCCATCAGTTCTAGCGGGAGTATCGATGAGCAGTTCTTC. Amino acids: CAISSSGSIDEQFF.